These 16 T cell receptor beta chains were all obtained from the same sample, sequenced in a study of T cell responses to AZD1222 COVID-19 vaccine. The method was immunoSEQ multiplex PCR; TCRdb's version includes in-frame clones alone and lacks a portion of them. The table has 150,000 to 200,000 clones, 92% seen once; the top ten hold 1.3%. Source: peripheral blood, taken 28 days after the second AZD1222 dose. Receptors originate from an adult who received the AZD1222 COVID-19 vaccine.

The chain joins TRBV5-1 to TRBJ2-7, with D possibly being TRBD2 (6 bases). The CDR3 runs to 18 residues. Germline CDR1 and CDR2: SGHRS and YFSETQ. V shed 0 bases and J shed 5 bases, with 24 bases lying between them. CDR3 sequence reads: CASSLGATSGAGWNEQYF. DNA of the CDR3: TGCGCCAGCAGCTTGGGGGCTACTAGTGGGGCGGGATGGAACGAGCAGTACTTC.

The chain recombines TRBV11-2 with TRBJ1-3, with D hard to call. Germline CDR1 and CDR2: SGHAT and FQNNGV. CDR3 length: 14 residues. Deletions cut 2 bases from V and 1 base from J, with 6 bases between. The CDR3 is CASSLMSSGNTIYF. The CDR3 DNA sequence: TGTGCCAGCAGCTTAATGTCATCTGGAAACACCATATATTTT.

V is TRBV7-9 and J is TRBJ2-1; 7 nucleotides match TRBD1. From germline, CDR1 is SEHNR and CDR2 FQNEAQ (reference sequence). The CDR3 is 15 amino acids. V dropped 1 base and J dropped 4; count of bases not matched to a gene: 4. CDR3 region: CASSLGQGLYNEQFF. DNA for the CDR3: TGTGCCAGCAGCTTAGGACAGGGCCTTTACAATGAGCAGTTCTTC.

CDR3: CASGTSPDTQYF. CDR3 coding DNA: TGTGCTAGTGGAACCAGCCCGGATACGCAGTATTTT. V usage is TRBV12-5 and J usage is TRBJ2-3, with D unclear. The ends were cut back, 6 bases at V and 6 bases at J, with 10 bases in the middle. Germline CDR1 and CDR2: LGHNT and FRNRAP. The CDR3 extends over 12 amino acids.

V and J are TRBV2 and TRBJ2-7; 10 nucleotides line up with TRBD1. Per germline, CDR1 SNHLY and CDR2 FYNNEI. This CDR3 has 14 residues. V lost 4 bases, J lost 3 bases, and 3 bases stayed unmatched. CDR3 nucleotides: TGTGCCAGCAGTGGGACAGGGGGAGGCTACGAGCAGTACTTC. Encoded protein: CASSGTGGGYEQYF.

This clone has only one observation. V and J are TRBV19 and TRBJ1-5; perhaps TRBD1 as D (6 bases). Looked up from germline, CDR1 is LNHDA and CDR2 is SQIVND (reference sequence). Deletions cut 4 bases from V and 0 bases from J, with 10 bases between. The CDR3 sequence is 15 residues long. The CDR3 here is CASSTTGNSNQPQHF. DNA for the CDR3: TGTGCCAGTAGTACGACAGGAAATAGCAATCAGCCCCAGCATTTT.

The J gene is TRBJ2-7, the V gene TRBV7-2, with D possibly TRBD2 on 7 matching bases. Germline values: CDR1 SGHTA, CDR2 FQGNSA. V was shortened by 1 base and J by 3 bases, with 13 bases between the two germline ends. The CDR3 runs 15 residues. Here the CDR3 DNA reads TGTGCCAGCAGCTTAGAAAGGGGGGGGTTCTACGAGCAGTACTTC. Protein: CASSLERGGFYEQYF. Full variable domain (rest looked up from reference TRBV7-2 and TRBJ2-7): GAGVSQSPSNKVTEKGKDVELRCDPISGHTALYWYRQSLGQGLEFLIYFQGNSAPDKSGLPSDRFSAERTGGSVSTLTIQRTQQEDSAVYLCASSLERGGFYEQYFGPGTRLTVT.

The chain combines TRBV15 with TRBJ1-4; possibly TRBD1 for D (5 bases). The germline V gene has CDR1 LNHNV and CDR2 YYDKDF (reference sequence). V lost 4 bases to trimming and J lost 4 bases, with 25 bases between them. The CDR3 is 19 amino acids. Here the CDR3 reads CATSKGVWGGRGGNEKLFF. For the CDR3, the DNA is TGTGCCACCAGCAAAGGGGTTTGGGGTGGGCGAGGAGGTAATGAAAAACTGTTTTTT.

The chain couples TRBV11-2 to TRBJ2-2; D is unresolved. V gave up 2 bases and J gave up 2 bases, with 6 bases separating them. The CDR3 contains 14 residues. The V gene's germline CDR1 is SGHAT and CDR2 FQNNGV. The CDR3 sequence is CASSLFGNTGELFF. DNA of the CDR3: TGTGCCAGCAGCTTATTTGGCAACACCGGGGAGCTGTTTTTT.

This clone was seen just once. The chain couples TRBV6-4 to TRBJ2-7, with TRBD2 matching 7 bases. The CDR3 spans 15 residues. V shed 7 bases, J shed 4 bases, and the junction held 13 bases outside the gene matches. The V gene's germline CDR1 is MRHNA and CDR2 SNTAGT. Here the CDR3 reads CASNKLLTGGYEQYF. For the CDR3, the DNA is TGTGCCAGCAATAAACTCCTCACCGGGGGGTACGAGCAGTACTTC.

The chain combines TRBV5-8 with TRBJ1-1; a weak D match, TRBD1 (6 bases). CDR1 and CDR2 (germline): SGHTS, YDEGEE. CDR3 length: 15 amino acids. Trimming shortened V by 7 bases and J by 3 bases, and 19 bases separated the two germline ends. This chain's CDR3 is CASGATGLVDTEAFF. DNA of the CDR3: TGTGCCAGCGGAGCCACAGGGTTGGTAGACACTGAAGCTTTCTTT.

The rearrangement links TRBV11-2 to TRBJ2-1, with 7 bases fitting TRBD2. V was clipped by 2 bases and J by 0 bases; unmatched bases: 4. CDR1 is SGHAT, CDR2 FQNNGV, per germline. The CDR3 loop spans 16 amino acids. CDR3 sequence: CASSLREGGSYNEQFF. The CDR3 DNA follows: TGTGCCAGCAGCTTAAGGGAGGGCGGCTCCTACAATGAGCAGTTCTTC. The full variable domain, rest sourced from reference TRBV11-2 and TRBJ2-1, is EAGVAQSPRYKIIEKRQSVAFWCNPISGHATLYWYQQILGQGPKLLIQFQNNGVVDDSQLPKDRFSAERLKGVDSTLKIQPAKLEDSAVYLCASSLREGGSYNEQFFGPGTRLTVL.

The gene calls are TRBV30 and TRBJ1-5; D is perhaps TRBD1 (5 bases). The CDR3 length is 13 residues. Trimming stripped 2 bases from V and 5 bases from J, with 10 bases between. CDR1 GTSNPN and CDR2 SVGIG come from the germline V gene (reference sequence). The CDR3 sequence is CAWSLGGDQPQHF. The CDR3 DNA reads as TGTGCCTGGAGTCTGGGGGGGGATCAGCCCCAGCATTTT. The full variable domain, completed using reference TRBV30 and TRBJ1-5, is SQTIHQWPATLVQPVGSPLSLECTVEGTSNPNLYWYRQAAGRGLQLLFYSVGIGQISSEVPQNLSASRPQDRQFILSSKKLLLSDSGFYLCAWSLGGDQPQHFGDGTRLSIL.

This rearrangement joins TRBV6-2 or TRBV6-3 to TRBJ2-7, with 14 bases identical to TRBD2. Per germline, CDR1 MNHEY and CDR2 SVGEGT. CDR3 length equals 15 residues. J lost 3 bases, V lost 5 bases, and 3 bases had no gene match. The chain's CDR3 is CASSGTSGSLYEQYF. The CDR3 DNA follows: TGTGCCAGCAGTGGGACTAGCGGGAGCCTCTACGAGCAGTACTTC.

This clone appeared once. The CDR3 DNA reads as TGTGCCAGCAGCTTAGAATCTCGGTCGAACACTGAAGCTTTCTTT. It is translated as CASSLESRSNTEAFF. This chain uses TRBV7-8 with TRBJ1-1; D ambiguous. This CDR3 has 15 amino acids. V lost 1 base and J lost 1, with 10 bases in between. Germline CDR1 SGHVS, CDR2 FQNEAQ.

The V gene is TRBV6-5, the J gene TRBJ2-2, with TRBD1 as a possible D gene (5 bases). The V and J ends lost 4 bases and 1 base respectively, with 10 bases between them. The V gene's germline CDR1 is MNHEY and CDR2 SVGAGI. The CDR3 is 15 amino acids. CDR3 amino acids: CASSSRTWNTGELFF. The CDR3 nucleotides read TGTGCCAGCAGTTCACGGACATGGAACACCGGGGAGCTGTTTTTT.